This entry lists 13 T cell receptor beta chains sequenced from one sample in a study of blood T cell repertoires in COVID-19. Assay: immunoSEQ multiplex PCR; the TCRdb copy retains only in-frame clones and omits some. Among about 280,000 clones listed, 85% were seen once. Sample: peripheral blood. Receptors originate from a human donor in a cohort sampled during active COVID-19.

The J gene is TRBJ2-7, the V gene TRBV5-1, with D perhaps matching TRBD2 (6 bases). Germline CDR1 reads SGHRS; CDR2 reads YFSETQ. This CDR3 has 12 residues. Trimming took off 6 bases at V and 3 bases at J, with 10 bases between the two ends. DNA for the CDR3: TGCGCCAGCAAGGGTAGCGGCTACGAGCAGTACTTC. Translated, it gives CASKGSGYEQYF.

This sequence joins TRBV25-1 and TRBJ2-1; TRBD2 matches 8 bases. Germline V lookup: CDR1 MGHDK, CDR2 SYGVNS. CDR3 size: 13 residues. V lost 0 bases and J lost 15; bases outside the gene matches: 7. The CDR3 nucleotides read TGTGCCAGCAGTGAATATGGGGGGCGGGAGGCGTTCTTC. It translates to CASSEYGGREAFF.

This chain joins TRBV5-1 and TRBJ2-3; 8 bases are shared with TRBD2. Trimming at V came to 4 bases and at J to 4 bases, leaving 5 bases not matched to a gene. The CDR3 contains 14 residues. Looked up from germline, CDR1 is SGHRS and CDR2 is YFSETQ. CDR3 protein: CASSPGLVADTQYF. The DNA for the CDR3 is TGCGCCAGCAGCCCGGGACTAGTAGCAGATACGCAGTATTTT.

This clone was counted at least ten times. J is TRBJ2-5 and V is TRBV28; TRBD1 might be the D (5 bases). Germline V CDR1 and CDR2: MDHEN, SYDVKM. The CDR3 runs to 13 residues. The V and J ends lost 5 bases and 5 bases respectively, with 12 bases between them. CDR3 sequence (DNA): TGTGCCAGCAGTCCCCAGGGTGGCGAGACCCAGTACTTC. Residues: CASSPQGGETQYF.

The CDR3 DNA is TGTGCCAGCAGCTTACGAGACTCTGGGGCCAACGTCCTGACTTTC. It specifies CASSLRDSGANVLTF. V is TRBV11-2 and J is TRBJ2-6; no clear D gene. This CDR3 contains 15 residues. CDR1 SGHAT and CDR2 FQNNGV come from the germline V gene. V lost 2 bases, J lost 0 bases, and 5 bases lay in between.

This clone was detected only a few times. The genes are TRBV3-1 (or the pseudogene TRBV3-2) and TRBJ2-2, with a tentative D call TRBD2 (6 bases). With 7 bases removed from V and 4 bases from J, the gap between germline ends came to 10 bases. Per germline, CDR1 LGHDT and CDR2 YNNKEL (reference sequence). This CDR3 spans 13 amino acids. In nucleotides, the CDR3 is TGTGCCAGCAAGGTTAGCGGCACCGGGGAGCTGTTTTTT. Protein sequence: CASKVSGTGELFF.

This clone was seen a handful of times. V and J are TRBV30 and TRBJ2-7, with TRBD2 matching 7 bases. CDR1 and CDR2 (germline): GTSNPN, SVGIG (reference sequence). The ends lost 0 bases at V and 3 bases at J; junction bases unmatched: 8. The CDR3 is 15 residues long. Written as DNA, the CDR3 is TGTGCCTGGAGTGTACCCCTCACGGGAGGCTACGAGCAGTACTTC. Translating it yields CAWSVPLTGGYEQYF.

The gene calls are TRBV19 and TRBJ2-1; 10 positions match TRBD2. V shed 3 bases, J shed 4 bases, and the junction held 3 bases outside the gene matches. Germline CDR1 and CDR2: LNHDA and SQIVND (reference sequence). CDR3 length: 15 residues. In DNA, the CDR3 is TGTGCCAGTAGTATCACTAGCGGGGTATACAATGAGCAGTTCTTC. Amino acid sequence: CASSITSGVYNEQFF.

This chain uses TRBV5-1 with TRBJ1-1; the D gene is possibly TRBD1 (5 bases). This CDR3 is built from 15 residues. Germline CDR1 and CDR2: SGHRS and YFSETQ. The V and J ends lost 1 base and 4 bases respectively, with 14 bases between them. The CDR3 sequence is CASSLFGTQPTEAFF. Here the CDR3 DNA reads TGCGCCAGCAGCTTGTTTGGGACTCAACCCACTGAAGCTTTCTTT.

This clone occurred once. This CDR3 reads CASSLVMNTGELFF. CDR3 bases: TGTGCCAGCAGCTTAGTAATGAACACCGGGGAGCTGTTTTTT. The chain employs TRBV7-2 and TRBJ2-2; no firm D call. The V end was cut by 1 base, the J end by 1 base, with 4 bases between. This CDR3 has 14 residues. From germline, CDR1 is SGHTA and CDR2 FQGNSA.

V and J are TRBV19 and TRBJ1-2; D call uncertain. V was shortened by 9 bases and J by 0 bases, with 14 bases between the two germline ends. The CDR3 has 14 amino acids. Germline-derived CDR1 and CDR2 are LNHDA and SQIVND (reference sequence). The CDR3 DNA reads as TGTGCCAGCAGCGGCGTCGTTCCTAACTATGGCTACACCTTC. Translated: CASSGVVPNYGYTF.

This chain connects TRBV7-9 to TRBJ2-3; D might be TRBD1 (6 bases). Germline-derived CDR1 and CDR2 are SEHNR and FQNEAQ (reference sequence). V lost 6 bases to trimming and J lost 0 bases, with 22 bases between them. The CDR3 spans 18 residues. CDR3 in amino acids: CASRPPGHRIYSTDTQYF. CDR3 bases: TGTGCCAGCAGACCTCCGGGACACAGGATTTATAGCACAGATACGCAGTATTTT.

This chain connects TRBV6-4 to TRBJ2-1; 10 bases are a match to TRBD2. V shed 0 bases and J 8 bases; nucleotides not matched to a gene: 10. The CDR3 extends over 17 amino acids. Germline CDR1 MRHNA, CDR2 SNTAGT. The DNA of the CDR3 is TGTGCCAGCAGTGACTCTCCTCTAGCGGGAGCCGGCGATGAGCAGTTCTTC. Protein sequence: CASSDSPLAGAGDEQFF.